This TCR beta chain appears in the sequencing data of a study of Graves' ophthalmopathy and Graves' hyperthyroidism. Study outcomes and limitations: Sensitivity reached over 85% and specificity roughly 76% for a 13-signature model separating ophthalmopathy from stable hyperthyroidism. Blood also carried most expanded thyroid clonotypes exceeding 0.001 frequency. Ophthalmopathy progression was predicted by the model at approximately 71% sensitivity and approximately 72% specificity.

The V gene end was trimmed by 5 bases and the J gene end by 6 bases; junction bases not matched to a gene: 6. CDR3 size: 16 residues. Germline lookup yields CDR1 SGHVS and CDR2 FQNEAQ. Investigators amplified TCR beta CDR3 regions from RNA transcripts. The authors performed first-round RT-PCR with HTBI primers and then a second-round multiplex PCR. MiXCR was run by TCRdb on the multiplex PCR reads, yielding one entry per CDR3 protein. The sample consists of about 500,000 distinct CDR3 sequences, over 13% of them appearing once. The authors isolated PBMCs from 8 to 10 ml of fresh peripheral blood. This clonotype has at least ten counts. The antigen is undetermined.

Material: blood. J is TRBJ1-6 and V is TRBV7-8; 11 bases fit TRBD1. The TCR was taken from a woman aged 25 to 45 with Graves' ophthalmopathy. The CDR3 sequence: CASSIGQGASNSPLHF. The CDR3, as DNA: TGTGCCAGCAGCATTGGACAGGGGGCGAGTAATTCACCCCTCCACTTT.